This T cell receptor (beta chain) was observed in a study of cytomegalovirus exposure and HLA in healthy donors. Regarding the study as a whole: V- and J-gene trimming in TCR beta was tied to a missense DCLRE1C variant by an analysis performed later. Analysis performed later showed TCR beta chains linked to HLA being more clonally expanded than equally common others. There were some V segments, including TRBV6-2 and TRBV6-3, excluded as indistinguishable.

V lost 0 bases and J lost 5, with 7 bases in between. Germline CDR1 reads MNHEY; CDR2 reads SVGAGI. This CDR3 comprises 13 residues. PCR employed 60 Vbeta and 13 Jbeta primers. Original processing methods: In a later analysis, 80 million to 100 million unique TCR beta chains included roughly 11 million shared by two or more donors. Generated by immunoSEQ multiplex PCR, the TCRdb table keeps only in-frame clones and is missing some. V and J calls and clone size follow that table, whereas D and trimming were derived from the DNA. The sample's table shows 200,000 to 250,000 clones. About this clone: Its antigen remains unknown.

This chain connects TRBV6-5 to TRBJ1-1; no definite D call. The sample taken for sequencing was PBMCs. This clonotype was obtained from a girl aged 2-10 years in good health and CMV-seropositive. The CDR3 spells CASSYSTGTEAFF. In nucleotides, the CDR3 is TGTGCCAGCAGTTACTCGACTGGGACTGAAGCTTTCTTT.